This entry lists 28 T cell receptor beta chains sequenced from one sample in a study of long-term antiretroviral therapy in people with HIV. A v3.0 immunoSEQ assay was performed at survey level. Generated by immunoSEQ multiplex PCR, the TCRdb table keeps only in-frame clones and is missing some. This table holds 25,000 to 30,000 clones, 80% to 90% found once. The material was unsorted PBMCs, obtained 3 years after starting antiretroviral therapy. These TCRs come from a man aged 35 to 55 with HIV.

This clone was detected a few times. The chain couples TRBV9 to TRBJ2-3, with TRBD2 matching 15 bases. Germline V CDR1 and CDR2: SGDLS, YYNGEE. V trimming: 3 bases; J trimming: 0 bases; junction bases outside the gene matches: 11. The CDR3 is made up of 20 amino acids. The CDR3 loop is CASSALGLAGGLTSTDTQYF. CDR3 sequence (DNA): TGTGCCAGCAGCGCCTTGGGACTAGCGGGAGGACTTACTAGCACAGATACGCAGTATTTT.

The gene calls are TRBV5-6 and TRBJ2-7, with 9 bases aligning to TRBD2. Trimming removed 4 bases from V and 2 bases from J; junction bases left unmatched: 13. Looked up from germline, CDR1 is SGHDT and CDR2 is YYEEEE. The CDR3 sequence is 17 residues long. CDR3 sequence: CASSAGSGGWLAYEQYF. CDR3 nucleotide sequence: TGTGCCAGCAGCGCGGGTAGCGGGGGCTGGCTCGCCTACGAGCAGTACTTC.

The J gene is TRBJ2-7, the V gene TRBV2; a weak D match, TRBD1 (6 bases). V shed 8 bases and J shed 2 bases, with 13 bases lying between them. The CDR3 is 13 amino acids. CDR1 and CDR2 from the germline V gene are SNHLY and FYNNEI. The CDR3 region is CASVIGQPYEQYF. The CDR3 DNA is TGTGCCAGCGTTATCGGACAGCCCTACGAGCAGTACTTC.

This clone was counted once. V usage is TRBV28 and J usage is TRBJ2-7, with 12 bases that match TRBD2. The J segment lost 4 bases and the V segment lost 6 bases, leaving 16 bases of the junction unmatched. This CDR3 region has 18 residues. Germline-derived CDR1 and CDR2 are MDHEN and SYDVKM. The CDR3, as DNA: TGTGCCAGCAGACTATCACCTCTCGAGACTAGCGGGAGTTACGAGCAGTACTTC. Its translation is CASRLSPLETSGSYEQYF.

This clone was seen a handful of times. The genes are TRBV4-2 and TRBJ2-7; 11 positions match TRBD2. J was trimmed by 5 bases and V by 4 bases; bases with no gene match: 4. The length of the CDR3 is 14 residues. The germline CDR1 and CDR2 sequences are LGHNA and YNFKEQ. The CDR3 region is CASSRSGREDEQYF. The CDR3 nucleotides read TGTGCCAGCAGCCGTAGCGGGAGGGAAGACGAGCAGTACTTC.

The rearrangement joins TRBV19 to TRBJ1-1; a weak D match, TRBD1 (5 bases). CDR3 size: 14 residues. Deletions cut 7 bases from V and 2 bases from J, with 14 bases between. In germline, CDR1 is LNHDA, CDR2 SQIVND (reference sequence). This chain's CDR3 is CASIDLTVNTEAFF. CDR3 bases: TGTGCCAGTATTGACCTGACAGTAAACACTGAAGCTTTCTTT.

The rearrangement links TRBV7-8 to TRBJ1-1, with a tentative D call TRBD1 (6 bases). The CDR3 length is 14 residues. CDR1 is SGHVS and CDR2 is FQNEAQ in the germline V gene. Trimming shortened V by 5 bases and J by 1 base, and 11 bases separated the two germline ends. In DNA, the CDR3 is TGTGCCAGCAGCCCGATACAGGGGAACACTGAAGCTTTCTTT. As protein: CASSPIQGNTEAFF.

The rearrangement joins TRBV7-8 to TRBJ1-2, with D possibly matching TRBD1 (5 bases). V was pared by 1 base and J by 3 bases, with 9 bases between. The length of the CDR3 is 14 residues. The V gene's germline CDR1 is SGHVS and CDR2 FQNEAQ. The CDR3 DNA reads TGTGCCAGCAGCTTAGGGACACTCTACTATGGCTACACCTTC. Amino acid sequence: CASSLGTLYYGYTF.

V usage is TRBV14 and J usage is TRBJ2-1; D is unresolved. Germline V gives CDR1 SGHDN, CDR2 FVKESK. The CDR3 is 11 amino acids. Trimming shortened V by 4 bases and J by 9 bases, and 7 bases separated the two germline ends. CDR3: CASSRTLEQFF. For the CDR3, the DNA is TGTGCCAGCAGCCGGACCCTTGAGCAGTTCTTC.

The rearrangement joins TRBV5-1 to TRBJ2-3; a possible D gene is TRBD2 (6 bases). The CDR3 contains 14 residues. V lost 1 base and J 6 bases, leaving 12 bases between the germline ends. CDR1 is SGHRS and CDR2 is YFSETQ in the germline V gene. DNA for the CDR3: TGCGCCAGCAGCTTGCGGGGGATAGTGGATACGCAGTATTTT. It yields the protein CASSLRGIVDTQYF.

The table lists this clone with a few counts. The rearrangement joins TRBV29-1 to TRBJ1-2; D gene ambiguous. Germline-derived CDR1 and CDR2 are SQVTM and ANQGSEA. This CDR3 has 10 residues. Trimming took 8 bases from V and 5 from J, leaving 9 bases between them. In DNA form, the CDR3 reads TGCAGCACCGACGGGTATGGCTACACCTTC. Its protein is CSTDGYGYTF.

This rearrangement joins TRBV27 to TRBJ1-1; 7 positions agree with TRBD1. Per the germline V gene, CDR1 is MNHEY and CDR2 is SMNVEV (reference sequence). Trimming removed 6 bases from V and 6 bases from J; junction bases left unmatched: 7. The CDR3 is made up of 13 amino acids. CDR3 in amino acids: CASRGTEVAEAFF. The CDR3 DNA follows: TGTGCCAGCAGAGGGACAGAAGTAGCTGAAGCTTTCTTT.

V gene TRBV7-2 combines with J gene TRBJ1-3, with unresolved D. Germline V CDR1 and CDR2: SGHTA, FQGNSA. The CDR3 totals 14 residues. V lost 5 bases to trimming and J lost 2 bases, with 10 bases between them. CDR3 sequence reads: CASSPASAGNTIYF. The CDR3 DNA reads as TGTGCCAGCAGCCCCGCGTCGGCTGGAAACACCATATATTTT.

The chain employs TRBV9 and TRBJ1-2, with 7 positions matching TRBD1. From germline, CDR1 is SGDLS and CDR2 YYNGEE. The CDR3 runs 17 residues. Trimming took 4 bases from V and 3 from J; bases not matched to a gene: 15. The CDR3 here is CASSPRGVTGRYYGYTF. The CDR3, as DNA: TGTGCCAGCAGCCCCCGGGGAGTGACAGGGAGGTACTATGGCTACACCTTC.

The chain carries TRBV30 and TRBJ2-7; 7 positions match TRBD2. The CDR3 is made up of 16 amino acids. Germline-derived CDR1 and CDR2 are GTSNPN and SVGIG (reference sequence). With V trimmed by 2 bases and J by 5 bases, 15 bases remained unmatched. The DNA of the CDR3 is TGTGCCTGGAGTACCGGTTCTAGCGGAGTCTCGGACGAGCAGTACTTC. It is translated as CAWSTGSSGVSDEQYF.

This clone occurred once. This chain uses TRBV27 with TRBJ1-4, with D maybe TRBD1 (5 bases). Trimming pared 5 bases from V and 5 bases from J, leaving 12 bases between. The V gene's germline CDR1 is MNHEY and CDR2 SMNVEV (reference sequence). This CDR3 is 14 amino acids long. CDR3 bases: TGTGCCAGCAGTCCCGACAGTGGAAATGAAAAACTGTTTTTT. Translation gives CASSPDSGNEKLFF.

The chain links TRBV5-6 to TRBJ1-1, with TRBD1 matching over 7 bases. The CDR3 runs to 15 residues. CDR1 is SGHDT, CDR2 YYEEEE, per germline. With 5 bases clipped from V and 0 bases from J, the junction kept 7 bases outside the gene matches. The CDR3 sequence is CASRGWGQLNTEAFF. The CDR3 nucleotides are TGTGCCAGCAGGGGGTGGGGACAGCTGAACACTGAAGCTTTCTTT. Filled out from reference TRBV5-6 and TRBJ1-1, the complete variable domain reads DAGVTQSPTHLIKTRGQQVTLRCSPKSGHDTVSWYQQALGQGPQFIFQYYEEEERQRGNFPDRFSGHQFPNYSSELNVNALLLGDSALYLCASRGWGQLNTEAFFGQGTRLTVV.

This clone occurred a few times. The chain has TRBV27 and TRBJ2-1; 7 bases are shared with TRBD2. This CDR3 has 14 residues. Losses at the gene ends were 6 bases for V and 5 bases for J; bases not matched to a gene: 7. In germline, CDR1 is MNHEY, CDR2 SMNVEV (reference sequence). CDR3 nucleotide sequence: TGTGCCAGCAGCCCCGGGACTACCGACAATGAGCAGTTCTTC. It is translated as CASSPGTTDNEQFF.

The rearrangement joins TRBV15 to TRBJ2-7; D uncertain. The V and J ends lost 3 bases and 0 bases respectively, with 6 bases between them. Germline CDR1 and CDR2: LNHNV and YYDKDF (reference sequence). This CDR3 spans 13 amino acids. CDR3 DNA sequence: TGTGCCACCAGCAGCGGCGTCTCCTACGAGCAGTACTTC. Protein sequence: CATSSGVSYEQYF.

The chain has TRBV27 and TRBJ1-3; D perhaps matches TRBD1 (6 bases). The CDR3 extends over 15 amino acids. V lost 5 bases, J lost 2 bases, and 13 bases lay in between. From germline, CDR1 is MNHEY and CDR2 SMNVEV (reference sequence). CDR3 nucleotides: TGTGCCAGCAGTCCGACAGGAAGCACTGGAAACACCATATATTTT. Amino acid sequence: CASSPTGSTGNTIYF.

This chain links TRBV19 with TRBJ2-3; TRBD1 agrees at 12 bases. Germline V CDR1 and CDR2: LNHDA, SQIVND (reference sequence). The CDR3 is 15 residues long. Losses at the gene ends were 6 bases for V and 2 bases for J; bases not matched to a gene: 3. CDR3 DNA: TGTGCCAGTAGCCTGGGACAGGGGGCCACAGATACGCAGTATTTT. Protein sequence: CASSLGQGATDTQYF.

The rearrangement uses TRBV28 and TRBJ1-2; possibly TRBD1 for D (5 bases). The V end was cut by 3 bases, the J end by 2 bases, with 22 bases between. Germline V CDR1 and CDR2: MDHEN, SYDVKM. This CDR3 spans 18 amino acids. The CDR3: CASSFGVAPTDQNYGYTF. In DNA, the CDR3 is TGTGCCAGCAGTTTTGGGGTAGCGCCGACAGACCAAAACTATGGCTACACCTTC.

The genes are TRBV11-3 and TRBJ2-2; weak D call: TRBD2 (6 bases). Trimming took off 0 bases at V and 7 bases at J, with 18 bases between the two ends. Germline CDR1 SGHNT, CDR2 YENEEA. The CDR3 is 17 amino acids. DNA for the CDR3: TGTGCCAGCAGCTTAGATAGTGCCGGGACTGCTCACGGGGAGCTGTTTTTT. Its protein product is CASSLDSAGTAHGELFF.

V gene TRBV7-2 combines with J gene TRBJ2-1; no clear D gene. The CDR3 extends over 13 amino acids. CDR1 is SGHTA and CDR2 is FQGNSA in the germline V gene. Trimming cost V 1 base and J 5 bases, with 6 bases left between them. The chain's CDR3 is CASSLDGNNEQFF. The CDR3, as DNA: TGTGCCAGCAGCTTAGACGGAAACAATGAGCAGTTCTTC.

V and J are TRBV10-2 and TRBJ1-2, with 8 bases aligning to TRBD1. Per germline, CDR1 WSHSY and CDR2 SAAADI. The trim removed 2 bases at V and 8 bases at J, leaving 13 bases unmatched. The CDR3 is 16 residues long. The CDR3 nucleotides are TGCGCCAGCAGTGAGAGCCCCTTGGGACAGGACGGAGGCTACACCTTC. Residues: CASSESPLGQDGGYTF.

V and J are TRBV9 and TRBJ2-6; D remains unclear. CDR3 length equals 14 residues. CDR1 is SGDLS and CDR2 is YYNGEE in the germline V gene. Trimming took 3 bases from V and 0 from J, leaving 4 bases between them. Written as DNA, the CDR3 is TGTGCCAGCAGCGCATCCTCTGGGGCCAACGTCCTGACTTTC. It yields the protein CASSASSGANVLTF.

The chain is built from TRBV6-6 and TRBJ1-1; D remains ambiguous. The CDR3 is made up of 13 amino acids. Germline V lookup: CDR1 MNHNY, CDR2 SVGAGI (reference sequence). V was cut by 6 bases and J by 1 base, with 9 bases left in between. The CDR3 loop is CASSLVGNTEAFF. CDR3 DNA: TGTGCCAGCAGCCTCGTGGGGAACACTGAAGCTTTCTTT.

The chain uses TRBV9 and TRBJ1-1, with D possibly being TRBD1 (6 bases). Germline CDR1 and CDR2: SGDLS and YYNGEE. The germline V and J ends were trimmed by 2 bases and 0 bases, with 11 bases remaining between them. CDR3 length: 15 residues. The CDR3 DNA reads TGTGCCAGCAGCGTTGGGGGGCTGATGAACACTGAAGCTTTCTTT. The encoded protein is CASSVGGLMNTEAFF.